The entry below gives a single T cell receptor (beta chain) sequence along with its context. The data derive from a study of PD-L1 blockade in urothelial cancer. Across the study: Chemotherapy regimens numbering 0 to 3 had been given to patients.

Here immunoSEQ multiplex PCR was the method, and the copy in TCRdb shows in-frame clones only, minus some. Of tens of thousands of clones listed, 90% are singletons. The CDR3 covers 14 residues. Germline V gene sequence: CDR1 MNHEY, CDR2 SMNVEV (reference sequence). The germline V and J ends were trimmed by 2 bases and 7 bases, with 12 bases remaining between them. Specimen: PBMCs, collected around atezolizumab (anti-PD-L1) treatment. The genes are TRBV27 and TRBJ2-1; tentative D call: TRBD2 (8 bases). This clonotype was obtained from a man aged 55-75 years with urothelial cancer. The CDR3 loop is CASSLIAGQNEQFF. The DNA of the CDR3 is TGTGCCAGCAGTTTAATAGCGGGACAGAATGAGCAGTTCTTC.